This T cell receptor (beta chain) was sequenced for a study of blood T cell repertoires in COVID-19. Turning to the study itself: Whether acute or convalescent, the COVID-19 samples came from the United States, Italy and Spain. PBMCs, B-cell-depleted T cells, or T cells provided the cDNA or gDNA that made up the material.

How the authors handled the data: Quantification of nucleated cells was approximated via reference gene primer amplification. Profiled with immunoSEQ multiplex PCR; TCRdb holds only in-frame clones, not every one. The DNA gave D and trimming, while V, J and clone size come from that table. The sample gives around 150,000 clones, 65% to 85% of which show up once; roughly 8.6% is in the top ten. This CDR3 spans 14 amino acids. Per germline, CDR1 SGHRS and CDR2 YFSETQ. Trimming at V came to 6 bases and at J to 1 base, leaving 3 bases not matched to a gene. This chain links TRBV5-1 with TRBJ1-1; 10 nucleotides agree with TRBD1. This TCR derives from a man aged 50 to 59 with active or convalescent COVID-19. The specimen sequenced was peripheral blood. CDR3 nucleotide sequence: TGCGCCAGCACCTGGACAGGGGGGAACACTGAAGCTTTCTTT. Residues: CASTWTGGNTEAFF.